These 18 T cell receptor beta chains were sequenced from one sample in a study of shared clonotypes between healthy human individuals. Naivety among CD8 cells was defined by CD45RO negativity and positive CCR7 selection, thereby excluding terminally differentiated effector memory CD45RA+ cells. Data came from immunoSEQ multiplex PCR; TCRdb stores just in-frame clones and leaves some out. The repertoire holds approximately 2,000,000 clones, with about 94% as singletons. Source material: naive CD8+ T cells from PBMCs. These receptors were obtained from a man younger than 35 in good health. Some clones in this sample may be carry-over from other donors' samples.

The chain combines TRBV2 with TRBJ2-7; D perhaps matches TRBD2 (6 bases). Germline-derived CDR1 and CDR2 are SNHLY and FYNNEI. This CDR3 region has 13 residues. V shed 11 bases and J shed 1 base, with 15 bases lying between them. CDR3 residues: CAGGDGTSYEQYF. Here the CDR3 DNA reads TGTGCCGGAGGGGACGGGACGTCCTACGAGCAGTACTTC. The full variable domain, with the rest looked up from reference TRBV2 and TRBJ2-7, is EPEVTQTPSHQVTQMGQEVILRCVPISNHLYFYWYRQILGQKVEFLVSFYNNEISEKSEIFDDQFSVERPDGSNFTLKIRSTKLEDSAMYFCAGGDGTSYEQYFGPGTRLTVT.

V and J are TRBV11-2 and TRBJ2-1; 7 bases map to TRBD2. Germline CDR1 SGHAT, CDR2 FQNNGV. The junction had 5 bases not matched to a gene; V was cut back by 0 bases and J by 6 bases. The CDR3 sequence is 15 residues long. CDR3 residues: CASSLDAGGSNEQFF. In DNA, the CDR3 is TGTGCCAGCAGCTTAGATGCCGGGGGGAGCAATGAGCAGTTCTTC.

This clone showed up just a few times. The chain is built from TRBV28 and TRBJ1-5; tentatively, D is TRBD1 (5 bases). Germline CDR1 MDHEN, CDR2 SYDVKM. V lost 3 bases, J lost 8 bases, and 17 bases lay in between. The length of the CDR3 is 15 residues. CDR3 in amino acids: CASSFEHPSREPQHF. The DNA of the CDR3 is TGTGCCAGCAGTTTCGAACATCCATCCAGGGAGCCCCAGCATTTT.

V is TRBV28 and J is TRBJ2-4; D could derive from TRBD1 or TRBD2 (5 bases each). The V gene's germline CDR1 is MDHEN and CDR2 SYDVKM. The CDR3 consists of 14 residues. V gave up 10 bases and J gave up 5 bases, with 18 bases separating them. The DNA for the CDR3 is TGTGCCACCCTTGCACCCGGGACGGAAAACATTCAGTACTTC. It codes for CATLAPGTENIQYF. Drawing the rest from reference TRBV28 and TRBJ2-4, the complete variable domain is DVKVTQSSRYLVKRTGEKVFLECVQDMDHENMFWYRQDPGLGLRLIYFSYDVKMKEKGDIPEGYSVSREKKERFSLILESASTNQTSMYLCATLAPGTENIQYFGAGTRLSVL.

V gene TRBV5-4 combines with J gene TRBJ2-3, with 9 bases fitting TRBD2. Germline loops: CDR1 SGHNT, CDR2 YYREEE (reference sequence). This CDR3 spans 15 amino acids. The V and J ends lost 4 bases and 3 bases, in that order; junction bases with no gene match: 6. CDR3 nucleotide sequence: TGTGCCAGCAGCCGGGGACTAGCTGGAACAGATACGCAGTATTTT. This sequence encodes CASSRGLAGTDTQYF.

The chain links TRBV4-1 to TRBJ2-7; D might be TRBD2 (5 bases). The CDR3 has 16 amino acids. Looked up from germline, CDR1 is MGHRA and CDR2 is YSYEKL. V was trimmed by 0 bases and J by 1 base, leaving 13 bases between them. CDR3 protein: CASSQEGRGWSYEQYF. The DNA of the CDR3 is TGCGCCAGCAGCCAAGAGGGCCGAGGGTGGTCCTACGAGCAGTACTTC.

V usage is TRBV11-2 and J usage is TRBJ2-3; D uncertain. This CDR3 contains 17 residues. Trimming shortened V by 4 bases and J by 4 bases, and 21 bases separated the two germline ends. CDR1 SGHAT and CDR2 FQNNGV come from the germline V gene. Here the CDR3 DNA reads TGTGCCAGCAGCTCCCCGCTATTTAAATTTGGTGCAGATACGCAGTATTTT. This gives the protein CASSSPLFKFGADTQYF.

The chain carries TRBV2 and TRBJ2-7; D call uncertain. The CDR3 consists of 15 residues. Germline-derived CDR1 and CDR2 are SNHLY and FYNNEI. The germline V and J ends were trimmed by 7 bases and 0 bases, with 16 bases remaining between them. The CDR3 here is CASTITTPPSYEQYF. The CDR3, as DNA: TGTGCCAGCACTATAACTACCCCTCCCTCCTACGAGCAGTACTTC.

This chain's CDR3 is CATRDRGSPEAFF. CDR3 DNA: TGTGCCACCCGAGACAGGGGCAGCCCTGAAGCTTTCTTT. The J gene is TRBJ1-1, the V gene TRBV2; 8 nucleotides line up with TRBD1. The V gene end was trimmed by 10 bases and the J gene end by 6 bases; junction bases not matched to a gene: 10. The CDR3 has 13 residues. From germline, CDR1 is SNHLY and CDR2 FYNNEI.

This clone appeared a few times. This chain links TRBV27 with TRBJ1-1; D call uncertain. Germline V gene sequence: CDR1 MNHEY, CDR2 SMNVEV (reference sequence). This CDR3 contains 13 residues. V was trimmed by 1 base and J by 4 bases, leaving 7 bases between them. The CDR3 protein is CASSLWRATEAFF. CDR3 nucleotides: TGTGCCAGCAGTTTATGGAGGGCCACTGAAGCTTTCTTT.

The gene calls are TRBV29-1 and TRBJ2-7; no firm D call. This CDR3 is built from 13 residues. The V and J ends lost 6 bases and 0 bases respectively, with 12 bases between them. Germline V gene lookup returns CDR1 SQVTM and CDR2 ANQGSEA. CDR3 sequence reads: CSVVSYHSYEQYF. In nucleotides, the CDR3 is TGCAGCGTCGTTTCATACCACTCCTACGAGCAGTACTTC.

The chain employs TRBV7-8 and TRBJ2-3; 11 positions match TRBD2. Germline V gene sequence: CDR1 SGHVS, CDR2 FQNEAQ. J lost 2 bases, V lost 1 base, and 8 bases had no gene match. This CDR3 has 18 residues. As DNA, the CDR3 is TGTGCCAGCAGCTTAGACTCGTTACTAGCGGGAGTCACAGATACGCAGTATTTT. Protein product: CASSLDSLLAGVTDTQYF.

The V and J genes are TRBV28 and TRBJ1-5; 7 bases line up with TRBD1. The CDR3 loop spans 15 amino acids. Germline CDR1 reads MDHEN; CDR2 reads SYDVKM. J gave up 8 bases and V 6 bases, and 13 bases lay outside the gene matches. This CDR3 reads CASSFDRDLLEPQHF. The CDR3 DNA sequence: TGTGCCAGCAGCTTCGACAGGGACCTTCTGGAGCCCCAGCATTTT.

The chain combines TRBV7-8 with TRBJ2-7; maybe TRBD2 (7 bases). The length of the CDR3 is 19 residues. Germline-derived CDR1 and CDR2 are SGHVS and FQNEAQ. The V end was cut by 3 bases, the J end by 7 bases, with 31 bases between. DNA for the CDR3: TGTGCCAGCAGCTTTTTGCGGGGGCCCGGGGGCACCCCGATGTGGGAGCAGTACTTC. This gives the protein CASSFLRGPGGTPMWEQYF.

As DNA, the CDR3 is TGCAGCGTTGAGGAGGACAGGGTGAGATATGGCTACACCTTC. Its protein product is CSVEEDRVRYGYTF. This chain links TRBV29-1 with TRBJ1-2; 8 nucleotides align to TRBD1. Losses at the gene ends were 3 bases for V and 5 bases for J; bases not matched to a gene: 8. The CDR3 spans 14 residues. CDR1 SQVTM and CDR2 ANQGSEA come from the germline V gene.

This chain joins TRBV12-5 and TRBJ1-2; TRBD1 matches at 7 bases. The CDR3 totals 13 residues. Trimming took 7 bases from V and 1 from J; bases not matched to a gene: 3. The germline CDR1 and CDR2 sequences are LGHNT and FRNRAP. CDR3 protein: CASAQGGNYGYTF. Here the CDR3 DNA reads TGTGCTAGTGCCCAGGGGGGTAACTATGGCTACACCTTC. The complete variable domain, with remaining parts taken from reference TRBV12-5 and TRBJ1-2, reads DARVTQTPRHKVTEMGQEVTMRCQPILGHNTVFWYRQTMMQGLELLAYFRNRAPLDDSGMPKDRFSAEMPDATLATLKIQPSEPRDSAVYFCASAQGGNYGYTFGSGTRLTVV.

The CDR3 reads CASSQDRGAGQQYF. DNA of the CDR3: TGCGCCAGCAGCCAAGATAGGGGGGCCGGGCAGCAGTACTTC. V gene TRBV4-1 combines with J gene TRBJ2-7, with D perhaps assigned TRBD1 or TRBD2 (6 bases each). CDR3 length equals 14 residues. V gave up 0 bases and J gave up 8 bases, with 14 bases separating them. Germline-derived CDR1 and CDR2 are MGHRA and YSYEKL.

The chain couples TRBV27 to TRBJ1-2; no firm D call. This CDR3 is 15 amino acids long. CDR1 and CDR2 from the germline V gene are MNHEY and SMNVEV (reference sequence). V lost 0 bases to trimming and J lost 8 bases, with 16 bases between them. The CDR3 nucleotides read TGTGCCAGCAGTTTATCGATGGGGTACCTTTCGGGCTACACCTTC. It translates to CASSLSMGYLSGYTF.